Following are 19 T cell receptor beta chains from one sample sequenced in a study of blood T cell repertoires in COVID-19. The data were produced by immunoSEQ multiplex PCR, yet TCRdb's version contains in-frame clones alone and is incomplete. The profile shows almost 250,000 clones, 70% to 90% of them singletons. The specimen was PBMCs or T cells enriched from blood (not recorded which). The receptor source for this set is a woman in her fifties or sixties who had recovered from COVID-19.

The chain combines TRBV11-2 with TRBJ1-3; D gene unclear. The CDR3 loop spans 15 amino acids. Deletions cut 5 bases from V and 4 bases from J, with 15 bases between. Germline assignment: CDR1 SGHAT and CDR2 FQNNGV. The CDR3 spells CASSPLRIMGNTIYF. The CDR3 DNA sequence: TGTGCCAGCAGCCCCCTCAGGATAATGGGAAACACCATATATTTT.

This chain joins TRBV2 and TRBJ1-6; 7 nucleotides match TRBD1. The germline CDR1 and CDR2 sequences are SNHLY and FYNNEI. The junction had 9 bases not matched to a gene; V was cut back by 4 bases and J by 9 bases. The CDR3 covers 15 residues. The CDR3 nucleotides read TGTGCCAGCAGTGGACGGACAGGCGAAGGTTCACCCCTCCACTTT. Translation: CASSGRTGEGSPLHF. The full variable domain, with the rest looked up from reference TRBV2 and TRBJ1-6, is EPEVTQTPSHQVTQMGQEVILRCVPISNHLYFYWYRQILGQKVEFLVSFYNNEISEKSEIFDDQFSVERPDGSNFTLKIRSTKLEDSAMYFCASSGRTGEGSPLHFGNGTRLTVT.

The chain links TRBV28 to TRBJ2-2; 11 bases match TRBD2. Germline V CDR1 and CDR2: MDHEN, SYDVKM. There are 18 residues in the CDR3. The ends lost 1 base at V and 0 bases at J; junction bases unmatched: 4. In DNA, the CDR3 is TGTGCCAGCAGTTTATCCCTAGCGGGAGGCTCGAACACCGGGGAGCTGTTTTTT. Amino acids: CASSLSLAGGSNTGELFF.

Comment on this clone: Other DNA variants within this sample encode the same CDR3. The chain couples TRBV5-1 to TRBJ2-7, with 7 bases matching TRBD1. Germline CDR1 reads SGHRS; CDR2 reads YFSETQ. CDR3 length: 13 amino acids. Trimming removed 4 bases from V and 2 bases from J; junction bases left unmatched: 3. The CDR3: CASSRDSPYEQYF. The CDR3 nucleotides read TGCGCCAGCAGCAGGGACAGTCCCTACGAGCAGTACTTC.

This chain uses TRBV10-2 with TRBJ1-5; 7 positions match TRBD1. Per germline, CDR1 WSHSY and CDR2 SAAADI. The CDR3 sequence is 12 residues long. V shed 9 bases, J shed 9 bases, and the junction held 8 bases outside the gene matches. The CDR3 spells CASNNRGMPQHF. DNA for the CDR3: TGCGCCAGTAACAACAGGGGCATGCCCCAGCATTTT.

The genes are TRBV7-3 and TRBJ1-1, with D unresolved. There are 15 residues in the CDR3. Germline values: CDR1 SGHTA, CDR2 FQGTGA. Deletions cut 1 base from V and 0 bases from J, with 9 bases between. Written as DNA, the CDR3 is TGTGCCAGCAGCTTAAGCCCGGGGATGAACACTGAAGCTTTCTTT. Protein sequence: CASSLSPGMNTEAFF.

J is TRBJ2-1 and V is TRBV5-4, with 11 bases that match TRBD1. This CDR3 is built from 15 residues. The germline V gene encodes CDR1 SGHNT and CDR2 YYREEE (reference sequence). With V trimmed by 0 bases and J by 7 bases, 3 bases remained unmatched. The CDR3 DNA is TGTGCCAGCAGCTTGGGCGGGACAGGGGGTAATGAGCAGTTCTTC. It is translated as CASSLGGTGGNEQFF.

This chain links TRBV12-5 with TRBJ2-4, with D maybe TRBD1 (6 bases). Germline CDR1 is LGHNT and CDR2 is FRNRAP. This CDR3 spans 16 amino acids. V gave up 5 bases and J gave up 0 bases, with 14 bases separating them. Here the CDR3 DNA reads TGTGCTAGTGGTCCGCCCCAGGGGCTAGCCAAAAACATTCAGTACTTC. It translates to CASGPPQGLAKNIQYF.

This clone was counted once. This sequence joins TRBV6-1 and TRBJ1-2; D is perhaps TRBD1 (6 bases). V dropped 3 bases and J dropped 3 bases, with 17 bases sitting between them. The CDR3 consists of 16 residues. Germline V gene lookup returns CDR1 MNHNS and CDR2 SASEGT. The CDR3 sequence: CASSETLGRGDYGYTF. The CDR3 DNA follows: TGTGCCAGCAGTGAGACTTTGGGCAGGGGCGACTATGGCTACACCTTC.

About this clone itself: Other DNA variants within this sample encode the same CDR3. This chain joins TRBV5-6 and TRBJ2-3; the match to TRBD1 covers 9 bases. CDR1 is SGHDT, CDR2 YYEEEE, per germline. The CDR3 contains 15 residues. V trimming: 4 bases; J trimming: 3 bases; junction bases outside the gene matches: 6. The CDR3 sequence is CASSTGTGRTDTQYF. The CDR3 DNA is TGTGCCAGCAGCACCGGGACAGGGAGGACAGATACGCAGTATTTT.

This chain links TRBV10-3 with TRBJ1-3; D not certain. The CDR3 covers 14 residues. Per germline, CDR1 ENHRY and CDR2 SYGVKD. The germline V and J ends were trimmed by 6 bases and 0 bases, with 9 bases remaining between them. CDR3 loop: CAISPSLSGNTIYF. In DNA, the CDR3 is TGTGCCATCAGCCCCTCACTCTCTGGAAACACCATATATTTT.

In this sample, this clone turned up once. The rearrangement links TRBV19 to TRBJ2-5, with D unclear. Per germline, CDR1 LNHDA and CDR2 SQIVND (reference sequence). The V end was cut by 5 bases, the J end by 5 bases, with 12 bases between. The CDR3 runs 13 residues. CDR3 sequence: CASSEVLSETQYF. CDR3 bases: TGTGCCAGTAGTGAAGTACTGTCGGAGACCCAGTACTTC.

This clone was detected once. V gene TRBV6-4 combines with J gene TRBJ2-3; TRBD2 aligns across 9 bases. The junction had 5 bases not matched to a gene; V was cut back by 4 bases and J by 3 bases. The germline V gene encodes CDR1 MRHNA and CDR2 SNTAGT. This CDR3 has 15 residues. CDR3 region: CASSVGLASTDTQYF. CDR3 sequence (DNA): TGTGCCAGCAGTGTGGGACTAGCTAGTACAGATACGCAGTATTTT.

On this clone itself: The identical CDR3 is also encoded by other nucleotide sequences in the sample. The chain couples TRBV7-8 to TRBJ2-7; TRBD1 matches 10 bases. V lost 3 bases to trimming and J lost 3 bases; unmatched junction nucleotides: 2. The germline gives CDR1 SGHVS, CDR2 FQNEAQ. This CDR3 region has 14 residues. CDR3 in amino acids: CASSFRDRGYEQYF. DNA of the CDR3: TGTGCCAGCAGCTTCAGGGACAGGGGCTACGAGCAGTACTTC.

V gene TRBV28 combines with J gene TRBJ2-7, with D tentatively TRBD1 (5 bases). Germline CDR1 and CDR2: MDHEN and SYDVKM. The CDR3 has 12 amino acids. Trimming took off 3 bases at V and 3 bases at J, with 6 bases between the two ends. The CDR3 reads CASSFQGYEQYF. In nucleotides, the CDR3 is TGTGCCAGCAGTTTTCAGGGCTACGAGCAGTACTTC.

The chain joins TRBV24-1 to TRBJ2-1; 7 bases are shared with TRBD2. The CDR3 is made up of 15 amino acids. V was pared by 5 bases and J by 1 base, with 4 bases of the junction left unmatched. Germline CDR1 reads KGHDR; CDR2 reads SFDVKD. The CDR3 region is CATSAREPSYNEQFF. The CDR3 DNA follows: TGTGCCACCAGTGCGCGGGAGCCTTCCTACAATGAGCAGTTCTTC.

The chain has TRBV7-9 and TRBJ2-5; D perhaps matches TRBD1 (6 bases). Germline-derived CDR1 and CDR2 are SEHNR and FQNEAQ (reference sequence). V dropped 5 bases and J dropped 10 bases, with 17 bases sitting between them. This CDR3 region has 13 residues. The CDR3 reads CASSPPTGFIQYF. CDR3 DNA: TGTGCCAGCAGCCCCCCCACAGGGTTCATCCAGTACTTC.

The J gene is TRBJ1-3, the V gene TRBV18, with TRBD1 as a possible D gene (6 bases). Germline assignment: CDR1 KGHSH and CDR2 LQKENI. V shed 3 bases and J shed 0 bases, with 9 bases lying between them. This CDR3 has 15 amino acids. The CDR3 spells CASSPQGISGNTIYF. The CDR3 DNA is TGTGCCAGCTCACCTCAGGGGATCTCTGGAAACACCATATATTTT.

This clone appeared a few times. At one end, the junction sequence differs from germline, possibly due to a read error. This chain connects TRBV7-6 to TRBJ2-7; the D gene is possibly TRBD2 (6 bases). In germline, CDR1 is SGHVS, CDR2 FNYEAQ. The CDR3 runs 12 residues. In DNA form, the CDR3 reads TGTGCCAGCAGCTTAGCTTGGAGCGGAGGGAAGTTC. This encodes CASSLAWSGGKF. Full variable domain (remainder filled in from reference TRBV7-6 and TRBJ2-7): GAGVSQSPRYKVTKRGQDVALRCDPISGHVSLYWYRQALGQGPEFLTYFNYEAQQDKSGLPNDRFSAERPEGSISTLTIQRTEQRDSAMYRCASSLAWSGGKFGPGTRLTVT.